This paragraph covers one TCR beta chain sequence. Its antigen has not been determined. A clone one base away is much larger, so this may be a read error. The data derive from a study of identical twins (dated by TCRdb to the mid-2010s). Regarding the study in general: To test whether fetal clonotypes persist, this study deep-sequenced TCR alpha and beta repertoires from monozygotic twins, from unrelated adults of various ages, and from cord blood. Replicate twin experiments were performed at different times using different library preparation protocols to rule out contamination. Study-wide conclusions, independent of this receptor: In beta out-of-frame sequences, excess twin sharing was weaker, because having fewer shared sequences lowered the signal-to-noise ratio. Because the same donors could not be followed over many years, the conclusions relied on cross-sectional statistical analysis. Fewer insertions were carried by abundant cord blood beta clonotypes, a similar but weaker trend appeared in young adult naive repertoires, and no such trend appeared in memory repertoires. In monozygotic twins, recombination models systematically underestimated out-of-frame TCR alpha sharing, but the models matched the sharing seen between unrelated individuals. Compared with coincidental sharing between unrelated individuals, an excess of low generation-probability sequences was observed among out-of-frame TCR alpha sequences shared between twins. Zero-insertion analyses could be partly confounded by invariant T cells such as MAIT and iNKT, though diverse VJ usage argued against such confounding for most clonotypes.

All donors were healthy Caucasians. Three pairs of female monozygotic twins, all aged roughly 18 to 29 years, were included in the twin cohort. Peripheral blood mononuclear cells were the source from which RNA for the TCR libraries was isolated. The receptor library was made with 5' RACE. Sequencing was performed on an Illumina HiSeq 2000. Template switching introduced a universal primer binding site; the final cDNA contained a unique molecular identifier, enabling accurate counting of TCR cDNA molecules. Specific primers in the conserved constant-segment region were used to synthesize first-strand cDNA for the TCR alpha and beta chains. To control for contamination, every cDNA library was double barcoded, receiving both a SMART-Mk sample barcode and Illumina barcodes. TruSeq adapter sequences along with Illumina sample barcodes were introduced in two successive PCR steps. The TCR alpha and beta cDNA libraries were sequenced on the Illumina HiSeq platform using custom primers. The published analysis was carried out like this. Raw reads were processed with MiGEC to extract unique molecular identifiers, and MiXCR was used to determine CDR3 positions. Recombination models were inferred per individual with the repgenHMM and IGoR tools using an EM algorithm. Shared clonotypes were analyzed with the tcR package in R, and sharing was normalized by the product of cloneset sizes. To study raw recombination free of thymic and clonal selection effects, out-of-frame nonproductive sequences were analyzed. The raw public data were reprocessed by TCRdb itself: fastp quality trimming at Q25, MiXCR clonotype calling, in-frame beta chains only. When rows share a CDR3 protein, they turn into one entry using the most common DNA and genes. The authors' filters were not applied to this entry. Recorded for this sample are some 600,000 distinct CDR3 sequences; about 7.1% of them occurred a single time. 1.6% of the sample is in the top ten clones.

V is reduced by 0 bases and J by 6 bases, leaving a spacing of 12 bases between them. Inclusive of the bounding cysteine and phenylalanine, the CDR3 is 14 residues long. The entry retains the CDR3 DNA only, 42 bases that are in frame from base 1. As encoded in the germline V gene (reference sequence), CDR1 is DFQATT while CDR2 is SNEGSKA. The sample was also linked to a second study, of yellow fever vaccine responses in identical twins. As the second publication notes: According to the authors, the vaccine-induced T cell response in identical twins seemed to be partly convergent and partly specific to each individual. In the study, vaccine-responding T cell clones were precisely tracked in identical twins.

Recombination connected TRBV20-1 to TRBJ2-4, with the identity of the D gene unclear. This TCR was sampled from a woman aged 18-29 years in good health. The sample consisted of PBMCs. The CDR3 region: CSAREKGSGNIQYF. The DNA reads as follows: TGCAGTGCTAGAGAAAAAGGGTCTGGAAACATTCAGTACTTC.